These 28 T cell receptor beta chains originate from one sample sequenced in a study of Graves' ophthalmopathy and Graves' hyperthyroidism. The authors amplified TCR beta CDR3 regions, and they did so from RNA transcripts for repertoire sequencing. Amplification began with first-round RT-PCR using HTBI primers, then second-round multiplex PCR was performed. TCRdb recomputed calls from the multiplex PCR reads with MiXCR, one row per CDR3 protein. Counted here are approximately 460,000 distinct CDR3 sequences, around 15% occurring once; the ten biggest clones make up 9.8%. The sequencing input was blood. The receptors originated from a woman younger than 45 with Graves' ophthalmopathy.

Points on this clonotype: A much larger clone is a single base away; this may be a read error. The V call is TRBV5-1, the J call TRBJ1-1; 11 positions match TRBD1. Germline V gives CDR1 SGHRS, CDR2 YFSETQ. The CDR3 is 16 amino acids. In nucleotides, the CDR3 is TGCGCCAGCAGCTTGGATGGACAGGGGGCGTACACTGAAGCTTGCTTT. Protein product: CASSLDGQGAYTEACF.

There are many counts of this clonotype. The chain has TRBV20-1 and TRBJ2-7, with TRBD1 as a possible D gene (6 bases). The CDR3 consists of 12 residues. Deletions cut 3 bases from V and 7 bases from J, with 13 bases between. Germline V gene data show CDR1 as DFQATT and CDR2 as SNEGSKA (reference sequence). The CDR3 here is CSARGAVEEQYF. The CDR3 DNA is TGCAGTGCTAGGGGGGCGGTGGAGGAGCAGTACTTC.

This clonotype was seen repeatedly, ten times or more. This chain uses TRBV20-1 with TRBJ1-2, with TRBD1 identical over 7 bases. This CDR3 is 13 amino acids long. Germline V gene lookup returns CDR1 DFQATT and CDR2 SNEGSKA (reference sequence). V gave up 6 bases and J gave up 2 bases; unmatched junction bases: 6. CDR3: CSAPTGANYGYTF. The CDR3 nucleotides are TGCAGTGCCCCTACAGGGGCGAACTATGGCTACACCTTC.

This clonotype was counted at least ten times. J is TRBJ1-2 and V is TRBV15; D ambiguous. V lost 0 bases and J 3 bases, leaving 8 bases between the germline ends. Germline V lookup: CDR1 LNHNV, CDR2 YYDKDF (reference sequence). The CDR3 loop spans 14 amino acids. CDR3 in amino acids: CATSRDAGYYGYTF. The CDR3 bases are TGTGCCACCAGCAGAGATGCGGGGTACTATGGCTACACCTTC.

The chain is built from TRBV11-2 and TRBJ2-7, with 9 bases that match TRBD1. V gave up 5 bases and J gave up 4 bases; unmatched junction bases: 6. Germline assignment: CDR1 SGHAT and CDR2 FQNNGV. This CDR3 comprises 14 residues. The CDR3 is CASSIRQGDYEQYF. In nucleotides, the CDR3 is TGTGCCAGCAGCATTCGACAGGGGGATTACGAGCAGTACTTC.

In its sample, this clonotype was seen a few times. A single base separates this from a much larger clone, so it may be a read error. The J gene is TRBJ1-1, the V gene TRBV6-1, with D unresolved. CDR1 is MNHNS and CDR2 is SASEGT in the germline V gene. V lost 6 bases to trimming and J lost 1 base, with 12 bases between them. The CDR3 length is 14 residues. As DNA, the CDR3 is TGTGCCAGCAGCCCCGAACGCGGGAACACTGAAGCTTTCTTT. Translation: CASSPERGNTEAFF.

The CDR3 loop reads CASSDPLGDRNYGYTF. The CDR3 bases are TGTGCCAGCAGTGACCCCCTCGGAGACAGGAACTATGGCTACACCTTC. The rearrangement joins TRBV6-4 to TRBJ1-2; maybe TRBD1 (6 bases). Germline V lookup: CDR1 MRHNA, CDR2 SNTAGT. CDR3 length equals 16 residues. Trimming shortened V by 2 bases and J by 2 bases, and 15 bases separated the two germline ends.

This clonotype was recorded at least ten times. The chain joins TRBV27 to TRBJ2-5, with 12 positions matching TRBD2. The CDR3 loop spans 16 amino acids. The J segment lost 4 bases and the V segment lost 5 bases, leaving 8 bases of the junction unmatched. Germline CDR1 MNHEY, CDR2 SMNVEV (reference sequence). The CDR3 here is CASSEASGRALETQYF. CDR3 sequence (DNA): TGTGCCAGCAGTGAGGCTAGCGGGAGGGCCCTAGAGACCCAGTACTTC.

The sample holds many counts of this clonotype. The chain joins TRBV2 to TRBJ2-7; weak D call: TRBD2 (6 bases). Trimming took 6 bases from V and 6 from J, leaving 15 bases between them. Germline V gives CDR1 SNHLY, CDR2 FYNNEI. The CDR3 is made up of 13 amino acids. The CDR3: CASRGQGGGEQYF. The CDR3 coding sequence is TGTGCCAGCAGGGGCCAGGGAGGTGGCGAGCAGTACTTC.

This clonotype was counted many times. The V and J genes are TRBV29-1 and TRBJ2-7; D tentatively reads TRBD1 or TRBD2 (5 bases each). V gave up 7 bases and J gave up 2 bases, with 12 bases separating them. The CDR3 runs to 12 residues. Germline V gives CDR1 SQVTM, CDR2 ANQGSEA. The DNA for the CDR3 is TGCAGCGCTGGGACGGAACCCTACGAGCAGTACTTC. As protein: CSAGTEPYEQYF.

This clonotype was detected only a few times. One junction end does not reproduce the germline sequence, and a read error may be involved. The chain is built from TRBV7-2 and TRBJ1-1, with TRBD1 matching over 10 bases. The CDR3 runs to 19 residues. Germline V gene data show CDR1 as SGHTA and CDR2 as FQGNSA. This CDR3 reads CASRFPPRQGARMNTEAFF. In DNA form, the CDR3 reads TGTGCCAGCCGCTTTCCCCCACGACAGGGGGCTCGCATGAACACTGAAGCTTTCTTT.

This clonotype was recorded many times. V and J are TRBV5-1 and TRBJ2-7; possibly TRBD1 for D (5 bases). Per germline, CDR1 SGHRS and CDR2 YFSETQ. The germline V and J ends were trimmed by 0 bases and 0 bases, with 10 bases remaining between them. This CDR3 has 15 residues. In nucleotides, the CDR3 is TGCGCCAGCAGCTTGGAAGGGGCGCGCTCCTACGAGCAGTACTTC. Residues: CASSLEGARSYEQYF.

This clonotype was counted ten times or more. This chain connects TRBV30 to TRBJ1-1; D call uncertain. Germline V CDR1 and CDR2: GTSNPN, SVGIG (reference sequence). V was clipped by 5 bases and J by 1 base, with 11 bases between them. This CDR3 spans 13 amino acids. The CDR3 loop is CAWAPLGNTEAFF. The CDR3 DNA follows: TGTGCCTGGGCCCCACTGGGGAACACTGAAGCTTTCTTT.

The chain uses TRBV29-1 and TRBJ2-2, with 9 bases fitting TRBD2. V lost 4 bases to trimming and J lost 4 bases; unmatched junction nucleotides: 4. The CDR3 runs 14 residues. Per the germline V gene, CDR1 is SQVTM and CDR2 is ANQGSEA. The CDR3 loop is CSVGVAGATGELFF. The CDR3 DNA reads TGCAGCGTTGGGGTAGCGGGGGCCACCGGGGAGCTGTTTTTT.

This clonotype was recorded at least ten times. This rearrangement joins TRBV6-1 to TRBJ2-5, with D possibly TRBD1 on 7 matching bases. The V end lost 4 bases, the J end lost 1 base, and 13 bases lay between the germline ends. CDR1 and CDR2 from the germline V gene are MNHNS and SASEGT. CDR3 length: 15 amino acids. CDR3 sequence: CASSGCGDSQETQYF. The CDR3 DNA is TGTGCCAGCAGTGGCTGCGGGGACAGCCAAGAGACCCAGTACTTC.

The sample holds one count of this clonotype. The rearrangement joins TRBV5-8 to TRBJ2-7, with D perhaps TRBD1 (7 bases). The length of the CDR3 is 12 residues. Germline lookup yields CDR1 SGHTS and CDR2 YDEGEE. V was trimmed by 6 bases and J by 12 bases, leaving 19 bases between them. The CDR3 is CASIASGAGGYF. DNA of the CDR3: TGTGCCAGCATCGCTTCGGGGGCAGGGGGGTACTTC.

For this clonotype: A much larger clone sits a single nucleotide away, making a read error possible. J is TRBJ1-1 and V is TRBV29-1, with 10 bases aligning to TRBD1. CDR1 and CDR2 from the germline V gene are SQVTM and ANQGSEA. Losses at the gene ends were 7 bases for V and 4 bases for J; bases not matched to a gene: 12. This CDR3 comprises 15 residues. The CDR3 loop reads CSALTDRGMFTEAFF. DNA of the CDR3: TGCAGCGCCCTAACGGACAGGGGGATGTTCACTGAAGCTTTCTTT.

The sample holds many counts of this clonotype. The V and J genes are TRBV6-5 and TRBJ1-1; D unclear. The CDR3 extends over 14 amino acids. V lost 2 bases, J lost 2 bases, and 9 bases lay in between. The germline gives CDR1 MNHEY, CDR2 SVGAGI. Written as DNA, the CDR3 is TGTGCCAGCAGTTACGCGAGAGTTAACACTGAAGCTTTCTTT. It specifies CASSYARVNTEAFF.

The V gene is TRBV28, the J gene TRBJ1-5; 9 nucleotides agree with TRBD1. The ends lost 5 bases at V and 6 bases at J; junction bases unmatched: 8. The CDR3 spans 15 residues. Germline CDR1 MDHEN, CDR2 SYDVKM. The CDR3 here is CASSEGQGYTQPQHF. The CDR3 coding sequence is TGTGCCAGCAGTGAGGGACAGGGTTATACTCAGCCCCAGCATTTT.

This clonotype was seen repeatedly, ten times or more. The chain is built from TRBV12-3 or TRBV12-4 and TRBJ2-2; tentatively, D is TRBD1 (5 bases). The V gene lost 5 bases and the J gene lost 4 bases, with 14 bases spanning the gap. CDR3 length: 15 amino acids. CDR3 sequence (DNA): TGTGCCAGCAGTCAATTCAGGGAAAGCACCGGGGAGCTGTTTTTT. Protein sequence: CASSQFRESTGELFF.

This clonotype was observed a handful of times. The chain uses TRBV6-1 and TRBJ2-5; D is perhaps TRBD2 (6 bases). The CDR3 consists of 15 residues. Germline CDR1 MNHNS, CDR2 SASEGT. Trimming removed 3 bases from V and 9 bases from J, with 20 bases in between. The CDR3 DNA reads as TGTGCCAGCAGTGAGACGTCTAGCGATCGTAGTGCCCAGTACTTC. It translates to CASSETSSDRSAQYF.

This clonotype was observed at least ten times. The chain employs TRBV19 and TRBJ1-1; D is ambiguous. The length of the CDR3 is 16 residues. The germline gives CDR1 LNHDA, CDR2 SQIVND (reference sequence). The V and J ends lost 4 bases and 1 base respectively, with 16 bases between them. The CDR3 coding sequence is TGTGCCAGTAGTAGAACGGTCTCGGTGGGGAACACTGAAGCTTTCTTT. Translation: CASSRTVSVGNTEAFF.

This clonotype was detected ten times or more. The chain carries TRBV28 and TRBJ2-7; D perhaps matches TRBD2 (5 bases). CDR1 is MDHEN, CDR2 SYDVKM, per germline. V lost 4 bases and J 3 bases, leaving 19 bases between the germline ends. The CDR3 totals 16 residues. The CDR3 nucleotides are TGTGCCAGCAGTTCCCGTCGACATGTCGGGGACTACGAGCAGTACTTC. Translating it yields CASSSRRHVGDYEQYF.

This clonotype appeared many times. This chain joins TRBV7-8 and TRBJ1-1; D remains ambiguous. CDR1 is SGHVS, CDR2 FQNEAQ, per germline. V dropped 0 bases and J dropped 0 bases, with 2 bases sitting between them. The CDR3 runs to 13 residues. This CDR3 reads CASSLAMNTEAFF. The CDR3 bases are TGTGCCAGCAGCTTAGCTATGAACACTGAAGCTTTCTTT.

At least ten counts were recorded for this clonotype. At one of its ends the junction is not consistent with the germline gene, which may arise from a read error. This sequence joins TRBV15 and TRBJ2-6, with D possibly TRBD1 on 5 matching bases. CDR1 and CDR2 from the germline V gene are LNHNV and YYDKDF (reference sequence). The length of the CDR3 is 13 residues. The CDR3 sequence is CATKVSGASVLTF. CDR3 DNA: TGTGCCACCAAAGTCTCTGGGGCCAGCGTCCTGACTTTC.

There are a few counts of this clonotype. The chain employs TRBV30 and TRBJ1-5; D is undetermined. Germline-derived CDR1 and CDR2 are GTSNPN and SVGIG (reference sequence). The CDR3 is 14 amino acids. V lost 0 bases to trimming and J lost 4 bases, with 10 bases between them. CDR3 in DNA: TGTGCCTGGAGTGTATGGACGGTGAATCAGCCCCAGCATTTT. Protein: CAWSVWTVNQPQHF.

This clonotype was counted ten times or more. The V call is TRBV19, the J call TRBJ1-1; D is undetermined. The CDR3 is 13 residues long. Germline V CDR1 and CDR2: LNHDA, SQIVND (reference sequence). With 6 bases removed from V and 0 bases from J, the gap between germline ends came to 8 bases. In DNA, the CDR3 is TGTGCCAGTAGATTCACAATGAACACTGAAGCTTTCTTT. This encodes CASRFTMNTEAFF.

This clonotype was counted many times. The chain links TRBV19 to TRBJ1-1; D is possibly TRBD1 (5 bases). The ends were cut back, 4 bases at V and 3 bases at J, with 12 bases in the middle. This CDR3 has 14 residues. Germline V gene sequence: CDR1 LNHDA, CDR2 SQIVND (reference sequence). As DNA, the CDR3 is TGTGCCAGTAGTACTGCGGGACTGCACACTGAAGCTTTCTTT. Protein: CASSTAGLHTEAFF.